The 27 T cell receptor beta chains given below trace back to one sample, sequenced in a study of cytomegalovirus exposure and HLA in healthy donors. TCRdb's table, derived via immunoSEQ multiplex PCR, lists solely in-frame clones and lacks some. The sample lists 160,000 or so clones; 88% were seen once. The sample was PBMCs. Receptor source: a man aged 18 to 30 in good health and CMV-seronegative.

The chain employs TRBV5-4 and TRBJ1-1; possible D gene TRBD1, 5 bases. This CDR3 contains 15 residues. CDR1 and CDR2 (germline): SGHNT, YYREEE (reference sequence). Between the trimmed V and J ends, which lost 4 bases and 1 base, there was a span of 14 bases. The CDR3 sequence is CASSHPRVKNTEAFF. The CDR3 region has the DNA TGTGCCAGCAGCCACCCCAGGGTGAAGAACACTGAAGCTTTCTTT.

The CDR3, as DNA: TGTGCCAACCCCCGGGACAGGGCATCTCCGGACTATGGCTACACCTTC. Encoded protein: CANPRDRASPDYGYTF. V and J are TRBV14 and TRBJ1-2; the match to TRBD1 covers 9 bases. Per the germline V gene, CDR1 is SGHDN and CDR2 is FVKESK. The CDR3 contains 16 residues. J gave up 3 bases and V 10 bases, and 15 bases lay outside the gene matches. The variable domain in full, with the rest retrieved from reference TRBV14 and TRBJ1-2, is EAGVTQFPSHSVIEKGQTVTLRCDPISGHDNLYWYRRVMGKEIKFLLHFVKESKQDESGMPNNRFLAERTGGTYSTLKVQPAELEDSGVYFCANPRDRASPDYGYTFGSGTRLTVV.

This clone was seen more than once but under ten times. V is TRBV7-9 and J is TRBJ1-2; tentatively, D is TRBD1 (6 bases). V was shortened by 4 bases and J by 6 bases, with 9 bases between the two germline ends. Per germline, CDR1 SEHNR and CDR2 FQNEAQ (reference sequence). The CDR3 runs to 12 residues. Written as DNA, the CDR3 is TGTGCCAGCAGCTCGTCAGGGGATGGCTACACCTTC. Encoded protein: CASSSSGDGYTF.

CDR3 loop: CASSPPGQGAANEKLFF. In DNA form, the CDR3 reads TGTGCCAGCAGTCCACCGGGACAGGGGGCAGCTAATGAAAAACTGTTTTTT. This rearrangement joins TRBV27 to TRBJ1-4; 12 bases fit TRBD1. This CDR3 contains 17 residues. The ends lost 5 bases at V and 3 bases at J; junction bases unmatched: 7. Per the germline V gene, CDR1 is MNHEY and CDR2 is SMNVEV (reference sequence).

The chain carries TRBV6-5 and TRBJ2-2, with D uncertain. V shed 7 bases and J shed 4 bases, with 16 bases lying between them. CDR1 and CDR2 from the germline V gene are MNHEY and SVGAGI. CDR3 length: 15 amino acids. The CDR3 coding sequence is TGTGCCAGCACCCCACTTTTTTCTGGCACCGGGGAGCTGTTTTTT. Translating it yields CASTPLFSGTGELFF.

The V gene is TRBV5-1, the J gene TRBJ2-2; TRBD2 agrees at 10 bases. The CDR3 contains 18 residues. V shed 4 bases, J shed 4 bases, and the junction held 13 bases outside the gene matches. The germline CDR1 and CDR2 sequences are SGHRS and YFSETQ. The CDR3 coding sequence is TGCGCCAGCAGCATACCTAGCGGGGGACGGCTTGTCACCGGGGAGCTGTTTTTT. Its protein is CASSIPSGGRLVTGELFF. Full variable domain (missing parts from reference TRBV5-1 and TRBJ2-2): KAGVTQTPRYLIKTRGQQVTLSCSPISGHRSVSWYQQTPGQGLQFLFEYFSETQRNKGNFPGRFSGRQFSNSRSEMNVSTLELGDSALYLCASSIPSGGRLVTGELFFGEGSRLTVL.

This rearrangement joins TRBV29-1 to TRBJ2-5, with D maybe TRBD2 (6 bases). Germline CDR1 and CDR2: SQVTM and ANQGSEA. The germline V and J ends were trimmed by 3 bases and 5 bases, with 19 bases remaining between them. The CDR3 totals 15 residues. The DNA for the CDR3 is TGCAGCGTTGATGGGCAGGGAGGTGACCTGGAGACCCAGTACTTC. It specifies CSVDGQGGDLETQYF.

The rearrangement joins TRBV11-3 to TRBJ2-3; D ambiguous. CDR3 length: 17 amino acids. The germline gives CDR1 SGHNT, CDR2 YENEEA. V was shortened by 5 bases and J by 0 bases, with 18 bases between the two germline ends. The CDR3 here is CASSPTDSRFSTDTQYF. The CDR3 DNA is TGTGCCAGCAGCCCTACCGATAGCAGATTTAGCACAGATACGCAGTATTTT. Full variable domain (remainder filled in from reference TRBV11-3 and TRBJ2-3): EAGVVQSPRYKIIEKKQPVAFWCNPISGHNTLYWYLQNLGQGPELLIRYENEEAVDDSQLPKDRFSAERLKGVDSTLKIQPAELGDSAVYLCASSPTDSRFSTDTQYFGPGTRLTVL.

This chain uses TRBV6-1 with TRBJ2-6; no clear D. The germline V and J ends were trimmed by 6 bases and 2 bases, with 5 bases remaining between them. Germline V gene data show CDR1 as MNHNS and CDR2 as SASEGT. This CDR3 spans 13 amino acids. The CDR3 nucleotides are TGTGCCAGCAGGTTAACTGGGGCCAACGTCCTGACTTTC. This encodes CASRLTGANVLTF.

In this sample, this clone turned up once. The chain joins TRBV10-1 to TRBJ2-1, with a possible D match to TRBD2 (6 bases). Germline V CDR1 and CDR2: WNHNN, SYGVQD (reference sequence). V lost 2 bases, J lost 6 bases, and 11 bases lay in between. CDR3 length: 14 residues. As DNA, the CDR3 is TGCGCCAGCAGTGAGACCGGGGGAGGCAATGAGCAGTTCTTC. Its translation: CASSETGGGNEQFF.

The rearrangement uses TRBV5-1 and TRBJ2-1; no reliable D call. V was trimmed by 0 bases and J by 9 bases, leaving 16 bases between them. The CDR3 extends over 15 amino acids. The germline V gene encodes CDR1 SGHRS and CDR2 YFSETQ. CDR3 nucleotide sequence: TGCGCCAGCAGCTTGGAATCAGGCCCCTGGTCTGAGCAGTTCTTC. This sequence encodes CASSLESGPWSEQFF.

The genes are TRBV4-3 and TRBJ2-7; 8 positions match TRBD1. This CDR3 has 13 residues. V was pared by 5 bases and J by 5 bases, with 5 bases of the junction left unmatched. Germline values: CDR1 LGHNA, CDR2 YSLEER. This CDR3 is CASSDRGEDEQYF. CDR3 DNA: TGCGCCAGCAGCGACAGGGGCGAGGACGAGCAGTACTTC.

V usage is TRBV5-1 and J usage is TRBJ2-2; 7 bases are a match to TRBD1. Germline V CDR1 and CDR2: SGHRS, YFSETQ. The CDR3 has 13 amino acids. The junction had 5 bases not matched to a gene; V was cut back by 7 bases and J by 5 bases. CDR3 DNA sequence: TGCGCCAGCCTCAGGGGGAAAACCGGGGAGCTGTTTTTT. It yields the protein CASLRGKTGELFF. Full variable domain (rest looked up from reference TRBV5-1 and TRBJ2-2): KAGVTQTPRYLIKTRGQQVTLSCSPISGHRSVSWYQQTPGQGLQFLFEYFSETQRNKGNFPGRFSGRQFSNSRSEMNVSTLELGDSALYLCASLRGKTGELFFGEGSRLTVL.

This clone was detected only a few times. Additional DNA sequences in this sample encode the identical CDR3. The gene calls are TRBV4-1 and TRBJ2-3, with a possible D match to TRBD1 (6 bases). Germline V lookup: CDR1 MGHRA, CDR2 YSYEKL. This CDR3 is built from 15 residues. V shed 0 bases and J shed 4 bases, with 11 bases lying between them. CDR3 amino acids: CASSQDRGVSDTQYF. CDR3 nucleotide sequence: TGCGCCAGCAGCCAAGACAGGGGTGTTTCAGATACGCAGTATTTT.

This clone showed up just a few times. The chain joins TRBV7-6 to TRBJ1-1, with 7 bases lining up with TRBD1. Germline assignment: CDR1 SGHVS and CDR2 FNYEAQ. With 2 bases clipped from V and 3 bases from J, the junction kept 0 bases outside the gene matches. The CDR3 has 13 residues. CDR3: CASSLTGDTEAFF. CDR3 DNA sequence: TGTGCCAGCAGCTTAACAGGGGACACTGAAGCTTTCTTT.

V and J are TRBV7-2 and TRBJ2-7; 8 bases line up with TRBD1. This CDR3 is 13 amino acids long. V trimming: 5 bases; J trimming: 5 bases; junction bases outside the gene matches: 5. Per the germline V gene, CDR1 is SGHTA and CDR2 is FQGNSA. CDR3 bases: TGTGCCAGCAGCCCCCAGACAGGGGACGAGCAGTACTTC. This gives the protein CASSPQTGDEQYF. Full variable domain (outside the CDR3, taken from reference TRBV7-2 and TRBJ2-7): GAGVSQSPSNKVTEKGKDVELRCDPISGHTALYWYRQSLGQGLEFLIYFQGNSAPDKSGLPSDRFSAERTGGSVSTLTIQRTQQEDSAVYLCASSPQTGDEQYFGPGTRLTVT.

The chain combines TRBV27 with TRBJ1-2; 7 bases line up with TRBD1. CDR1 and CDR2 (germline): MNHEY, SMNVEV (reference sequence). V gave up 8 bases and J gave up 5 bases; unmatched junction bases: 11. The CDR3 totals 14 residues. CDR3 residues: CASGSGTVIYGYTF. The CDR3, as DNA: TGTGCCAGCGGATCCGGGACAGTGATTTATGGCTACACCTTC.

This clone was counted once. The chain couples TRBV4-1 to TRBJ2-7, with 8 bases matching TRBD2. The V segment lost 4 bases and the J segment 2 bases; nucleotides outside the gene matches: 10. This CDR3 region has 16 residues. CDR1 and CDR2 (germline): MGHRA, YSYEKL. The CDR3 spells CASSPITGGLTYEQYF. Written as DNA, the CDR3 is TGCGCCAGCAGCCCGATTACGGGGGGGCTAACCTACGAGCAGTACTTC.

CDR3 sequence (DNA): TGCAGCGTTGAATGGGTCGGGGGTCCGGACACCATATATTTT. This codes for CSVEWVGGPDTIYF. The V call is TRBV29-1, the J call TRBJ1-3; possible D gene TRBD1, 5 bases. This CDR3 has 14 amino acids. Germline values: CDR1 SQVTM, CDR2 ANQGSEA. V lost 2 bases, J lost 8 bases, and 16 bases lay in between.

The CDR3 is CASHTGGAADEKLFF. As DNA, the CDR3 is TGTGCCAGCCACACCGGAGGGGCGGCTGATGAAAAACTGTTTTTT. The gene calls are TRBV28 and TRBJ1-4, with D perhaps TRBD1 (5 bases). Germline V CDR1 and CDR2: MDHEN, SYDVKM. V shed 8 bases and J shed 6 bases, with 19 bases lying between them. CDR3 size: 15 residues.

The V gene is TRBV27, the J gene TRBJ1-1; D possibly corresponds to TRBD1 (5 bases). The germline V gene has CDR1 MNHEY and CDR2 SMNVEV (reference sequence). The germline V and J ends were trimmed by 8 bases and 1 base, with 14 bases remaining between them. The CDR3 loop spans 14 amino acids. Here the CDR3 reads CASSPTGRNTEAFF. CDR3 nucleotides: TGTGCCAGCTCCCCCACAGGAAGGAACACTGAAGCTTTCTTT.

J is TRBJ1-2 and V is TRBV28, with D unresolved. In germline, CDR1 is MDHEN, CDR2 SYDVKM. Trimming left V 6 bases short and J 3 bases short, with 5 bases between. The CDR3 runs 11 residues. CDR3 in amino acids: CASRTDYGYTF. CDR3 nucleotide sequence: TGTGCCAGCAGAACAGACTATGGCTACACCTTC.

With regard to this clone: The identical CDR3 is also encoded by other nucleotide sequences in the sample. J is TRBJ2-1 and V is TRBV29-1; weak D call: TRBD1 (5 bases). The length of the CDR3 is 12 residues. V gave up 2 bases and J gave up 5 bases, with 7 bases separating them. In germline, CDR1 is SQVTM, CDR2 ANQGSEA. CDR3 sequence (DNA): TGCAGCGTTGAATTCAGGGACAATGAGCAGTTCTTC. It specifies CSVEFRDNEQFF.

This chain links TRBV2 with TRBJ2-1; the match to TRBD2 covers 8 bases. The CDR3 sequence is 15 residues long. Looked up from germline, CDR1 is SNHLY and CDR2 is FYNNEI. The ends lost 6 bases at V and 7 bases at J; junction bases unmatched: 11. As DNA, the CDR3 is TGTGCCAGCAGGGGACTAGAGGGGGGCATAAATGAGCAGTTCTTC. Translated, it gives CASRGLEGGINEQFF.

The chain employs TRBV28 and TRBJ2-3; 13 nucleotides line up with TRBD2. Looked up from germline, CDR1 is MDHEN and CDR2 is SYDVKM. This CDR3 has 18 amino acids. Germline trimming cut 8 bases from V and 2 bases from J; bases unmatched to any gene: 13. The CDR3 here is CASSGTSGAPTYTDTQYF. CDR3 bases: TGTGCCAGCTCCGGGACTAGCGGGGCCCCGACGTACACAGATACGCAGTATTTT.

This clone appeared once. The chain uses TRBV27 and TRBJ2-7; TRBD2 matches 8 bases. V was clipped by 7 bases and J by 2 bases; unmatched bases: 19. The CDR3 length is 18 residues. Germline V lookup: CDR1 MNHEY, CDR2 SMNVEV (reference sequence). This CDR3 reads CASTPPGRSGSLAYEQYF. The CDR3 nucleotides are TGTGCCAGCACCCCCCCCGGGAGGAGCGGGAGTCTGGCCTACGAGCAGTACTTC.

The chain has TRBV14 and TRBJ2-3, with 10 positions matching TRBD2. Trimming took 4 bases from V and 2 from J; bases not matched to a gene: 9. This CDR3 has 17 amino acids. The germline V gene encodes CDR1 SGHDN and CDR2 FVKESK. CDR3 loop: CASSPGRTSGITDTQYF. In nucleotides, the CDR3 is TGTGCCAGCAGCCCGGGACGGACTAGCGGAATCACAGATACGCAGTATTTT.